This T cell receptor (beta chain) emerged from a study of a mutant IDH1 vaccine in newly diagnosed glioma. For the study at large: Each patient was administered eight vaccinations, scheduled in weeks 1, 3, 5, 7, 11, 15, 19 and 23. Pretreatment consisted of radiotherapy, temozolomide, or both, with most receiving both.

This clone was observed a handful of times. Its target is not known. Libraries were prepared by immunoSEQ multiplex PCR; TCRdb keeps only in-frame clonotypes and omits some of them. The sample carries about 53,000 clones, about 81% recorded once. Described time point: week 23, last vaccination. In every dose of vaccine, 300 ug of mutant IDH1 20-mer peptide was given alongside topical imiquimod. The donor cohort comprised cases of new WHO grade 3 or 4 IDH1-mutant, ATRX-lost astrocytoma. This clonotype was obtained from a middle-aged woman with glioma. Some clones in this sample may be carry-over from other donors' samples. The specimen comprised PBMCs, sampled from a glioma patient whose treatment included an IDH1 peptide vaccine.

CDR3 nucleotide sequence: TGTGCCAGCAGCGTAGCTACCAGGATGGGGGGCCACAACTATGGCTACACCTTC. It is translated as CASSVATRMGGHNYGYTF. The rearrangement links TRBV9 to TRBJ1-2; D might be TRBD1 (6 bases). Germline loops: CDR1 SGDLS, CDR2 YYNGEE. Deletions cut 0 bases from V and 2 bases from J, with 20 bases between. The CDR3 runs to 18 residues.